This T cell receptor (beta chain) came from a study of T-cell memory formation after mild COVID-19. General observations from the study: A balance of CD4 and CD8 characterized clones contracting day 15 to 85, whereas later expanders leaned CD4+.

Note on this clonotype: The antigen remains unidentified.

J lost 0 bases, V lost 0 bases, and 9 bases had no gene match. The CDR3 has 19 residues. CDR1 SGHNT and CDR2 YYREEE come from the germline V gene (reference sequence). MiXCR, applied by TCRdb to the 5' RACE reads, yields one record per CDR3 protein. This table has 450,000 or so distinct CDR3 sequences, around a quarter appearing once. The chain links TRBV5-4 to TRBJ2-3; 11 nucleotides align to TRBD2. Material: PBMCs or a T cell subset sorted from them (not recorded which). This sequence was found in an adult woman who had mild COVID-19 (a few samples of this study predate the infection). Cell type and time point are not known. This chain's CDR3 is CASSLGLTSGAQSTDTQYF. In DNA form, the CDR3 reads TGTGCCAGCAGCTTGGGGCTGACTAGCGGGGCGCAGAGCACAGATACGCAGTATTTT.